Listed below are T cell receptor beta chains from one sample, sequenced in a study of shared clonotypes between healthy human individuals. Repertoires were generated with immunoSEQ multiplex PCR, while TCRdb's copy carries only in-frame clones and drops some. This table has around 600,000 clones, approximately 96% appearing once. What was sequenced was naive CD8+ T cells sorted from blood. These receptor sequences come from a woman in her thirties in good health. Both conserved end residues are part of each CDR3. The order of the fields is clone size, D gene, V gene, J gene, CDR3 protein, CDR3 DNA. A D gene is named only where the DNA matches it firmly. Expanded clones get a size class; other rows say once, few or many, or leave the size out.

clone_size: .; d_call: .; v_call: TRBV28; j_call: TRBJ1-5; cdr3_aa: CASSLWGNQPQHF; cdr3_nt: TGTGCCAGCAGTTTATGGGGCAATCAGCCCCAGCATTTT
clone_size: .; d_call: .; v_call: TRBV27; j_call: TRBJ2-7; cdr3_aa: CASSLTRRSYEQYF; cdr3_nt: TGTGCCAGCAGTTTAACCCGGCGCTCCTACGAGCAGTACTTC
clone_size: .; d_call: .; v_call: TRBV11-2; j_call: TRBJ2-1; cdr3_aa: CASSLGIEQFF; cdr3_nt: TGTGCCAGCAGCTTAGGGATCGAGCAGTTCTTC
clone_size: once; d_call: TRBD2; v_call: TRBV10-3; j_call: TRBJ2-7; cdr3_aa: CAISGGTSETYEQYF; cdr3_nt: TGTGCCATCAGTGGGGGGACTAGCGAGACCTACGAGCAGTACTTC
clone_size: .; d_call: .; v_call: TRBV19; j_call: TRBJ2-1; cdr3_aa: CASSSVAWSEQFF; cdr3_nt: TGTGCCAGTAGTTCCGTAGCGTGGAGTGAGCAGTTCTTC
clone_size: .; d_call: .; v_call: TRBV13; j_call: TRBJ1-1; cdr3_aa: CASSEMNTEAFF; cdr3_nt: TGTGCCAGCAGCGAGATGAACACTGAAGCTTTCTTT
clone_size: once; d_call: .; v_call: TRBV6-1; j_call: TRBJ1-4; cdr3_aa: CASNNTGLDEKLFF; cdr3_nt: TGTGCCAGCAATAATACAGGGTTGGATGAAAAACTGTTTTTT
clone_size: .; d_call: .; v_call: TRBV28; j_call: TRBJ2-2; cdr3_aa: CASSFPTAHSNTGELFF; cdr3_nt: TGTGCCAGCAGTTTTCCAACAGCGCACTCTAACACCGGGGAGCTGTTTTTT
clone_size: .; d_call: TRBD2; v_call: TRBV5-1; j_call: TRBJ2-7; cdr3_aa: CASSLALAGGLDEQYF; cdr3_nt: TGCGCCAGCAGCTTGGCCCTAGCGGGAGGTTTAGACGAGCAGTACTTC
clone_size: .; d_call: .; v_call: TRBV27; j_call: TRBJ2-1; cdr3_aa: CASSPDPGNEQFF; cdr3_nt: TGTGCCAGTAGCCCTGATCCAGGCAATGAGCAGTTCTTC
clone_size: .; d_call: TRBD2; v_call: TRBV6-5; j_call: TRBJ2-1; cdr3_aa: CASSILGLAPEQFF; cdr3_nt: TGTGCCAGCAGTATTCTTGGACTAGCGCCTGAGCAGTTCTTC
clone_size: .; d_call: .; v_call: TRBV10-2; j_call: TRBJ1-1; cdr3_aa: CASTPVGQKNTEAFF; cdr3_nt: TGCGCCAGCACCCCGGTTGGGCAGAAGAACACTGAAGCTTTCTTT
clone_size: once; d_call: TRBD1; v_call: TRBV27; j_call: TRBJ2-7; cdr3_aa: CASRPTGTAYEQYF; cdr3_nt: TGTGCCAGCAGACCGACAGGGACCGCATACGAGCAGTACTTC
clone_size: .; d_call: TRBD2; v_call: TRBV7-8; j_call: TRBJ2-7; cdr3_aa: CASSLWAGASYEQYF; cdr3_nt: TGTGCCAGCAGCTTATGGGCGGGAGCCTCCTACGAGCAGTACTTC
clone_size: .; d_call: .; v_call: TRBV7-3; j_call: TRBJ2-7; cdr3_aa: CASSLNYAPLNEQYF; cdr3_nt: TGTGCCAGCAGCTTAAATTATGCCCCCCTGAACGAGCAGTACTTC
clone_size: .; d_call: TRBD1; v_call: TRBV6-6; j_call: TRBJ2-1; cdr3_aa: CASTEWGTGTNEQFF; cdr3_nt: TGTGCCAGCACCGAATGGGGGACAGGGACGAATGAGCAGTTCTTC